These 18 T cell receptor beta chains came from one sample sequenced in a study of cytomegalovirus exposure and HLA in healthy donors. It was with 60 Vbeta and 13 Jbeta primers that the PCR ran. This table comes from immunoSEQ multiplex PCR, and its TCRdb copy is limited to in-frame clones, with some not included. Here the sample spans 170,000 or so clones, 65% to 80% being singletons. Sequences were obtained from PBMCs. The origin of the receptors is a woman aged 40-49 years in good health and CMV-seronegative.

The V call is TRBV5-1, the J call TRBJ1-1; D call uncertain. CDR3 size: 14 residues. V was pared by 0 bases and J by 1 base, with 7 bases between. Germline V gene lookup returns CDR1 SGHRS and CDR2 YFSETQ. CDR3: CASSLVLGNTEAFF. The CDR3 DNA is TGCGCCAGCAGCTTGGTACTAGGGAACACTGAAGCTTTCTTT.

The chain recombines TRBV19 with TRBJ1-1, with D perhaps matching TRBD1 (6 bases). V was pared by 8 bases and J by 4 bases, with 17 bases between. This CDR3 contains 14 residues. Per germline, CDR1 LNHDA and CDR2 SQIVND (reference sequence). The CDR3 here is CASRRSGAGTEAFF. DNA for the CDR3: TGTGCCAGTCGCCGTTCAGGGGCCGGCACTGAAGCTTTCTTT.

The chain has TRBV7-3 and TRBJ2-3; D gene unclear. This CDR3 comprises 14 residues. Germline assignment: CDR1 SGHTA and CDR2 FQGTGA. Trimming pared 3 bases from V and 0 bases from J, leaving 7 bases between. The CDR3 DNA is TGTGCCAGCAGCTTTTCCGGGAGCACAGATACGCAGTATTTT. This sequence encodes CASSFSGSTDTQYF.

This clone was observed a few times. The gene calls are TRBV5-4 and TRBJ1-4; D is unclear. The CDR3 sequence is 15 residues long. V lost 0 bases to trimming and J lost 5 bases, with 11 bases between them. Per the germline V gene, CDR1 is SGHNT and CDR2 is YYREEE (reference sequence). CDR3 DNA sequence: TGTGCCAGCAGCTTGGACAGATCACAGAATGAAAAACTGTTTTTT. It codes for CASSLDRSQNEKLFF.

The chain employs TRBV10-3 and TRBJ1-2; perhaps TRBD1 as D (5 bases). The CDR3 loop spans 14 amino acids. CDR1 is ENHRY, CDR2 SYGVKD, per germline. V gave up 11 bases and J gave up 1 base, with 17 bases separating them. In DNA, the CDR3 is TGTGCCTCGACTCCGGCAGGGATTAACTATGGCTACACCTTC. This gives the protein CASTPAGINYGYTF.

DNA for the CDR3: TGTGCCAGCAGTGAAGCCTCCCCTCTAGCGAGCAAGTCTGATACGCAGTATTTT. Translated, it gives CASSEASPLASKSDTQYF. This chain joins TRBV6-1 and TRBJ2-3; TRBD2 might be the D (6 bases). CDR3 length: 18 amino acids. V was trimmed by 0 bases and J by 6 bases, leaving 22 bases between them. The germline CDR1 and CDR2 sequences are MNHNS and SASEGT.

This sequence joins TRBV7-2 and TRBJ2-2; D ambiguous. The germline V gene encodes CDR1 SGHTA and CDR2 FQGNSA. The ends were cut back, 1 base at V and 1 base at J, with 7 bases in the middle. The CDR3 sequence is 15 residues long. The CDR3 protein is CASSLGHLNTGELFF. CDR3 coding DNA: TGTGCCAGCAGCTTAGGACACCTGAACACCGGGGAGCTGTTTTTT.

V is TRBV5-1 and J is TRBJ2-5; 8 bases are shared with TRBD1. The DNA matches TRBJ2-7 better at its end, which makes the J call doubtful. There are 16 residues in the CDR3. Germline lookup yields CDR1 SGHRS and CDR2 YFSETQ. CDR3 residues: CASSLEGTGFSYEQYF. The CDR3 DNA is TGCGCCAGCAGCTTGGAAGGGACAGGTTTTTCCTACGAGCAGTACTTC.

This clone turned up a few times. The DNA for the CDR3 is TGCGCCAGCAGCCGGACTAGCGGGGGAGGATACCAAGAGACCCAGTACTTC. Its protein product is CASSRTSGGGYQETQYF. The chain is built from TRBV5-1 and TRBJ2-5; 13 bases fit TRBD2. V gave up 4 bases and J gave up 0 bases; unmatched junction bases: 6. This CDR3 has 17 amino acids. Germline assignment: CDR1 SGHRS and CDR2 YFSETQ.

This chain uses TRBV19 with TRBJ2-2; a possible D gene is TRBD1 (6 bases). Trimming cost V 5 bases and J 5 bases, with 18 bases left between them. The CDR3 covers 16 residues. Per the germline V gene, CDR1 is LNHDA and CDR2 is SQIVND (reference sequence). The CDR3 nucleotides are TGTGCCAGTAGTCTAACGGGACACCCTGGTACCGGGGAGCTGTTTTTT. It codes for CASSLTGHPGTGELFF.

The rearrangement uses TRBV16 and TRBJ1-1; weak D call: TRBD1 (5 bases). Germline assignment: CDR1 KGHSY and CDR2 FQNENV. V shed 1 base and J shed 5 bases, with 11 bases lying between them. The CDR3 runs 14 residues. The CDR3, as DNA: TGTGCCAGCAGCCAATTGACAGTAAGGACTGAAGCTTTCTTT. This sequence encodes CASSQLTVRTEAFF. Together with reference TRBV16 and TRBJ1-1, the CDR3 gives the full variable domain: GEEVAQTPKHLVRGEGQKAKLYCAPIKGHSYVFWYQQVLKNEFKFLISFQNENVFDETGMPKERFSAKCLPNSPCSLEIQATKLEDSAVYFCASSQLTVRTEAFFGQGTRLTVV.

V is TRBV19 and J is TRBJ1-2, with no clear D. The V and J ends lost 7 bases and 0 bases respectively, with 9 bases between them. Germline V gives CDR1 LNHDA, CDR2 SQIVND (reference sequence). CDR3 length equals 13 residues. This CDR3 reads CASKETANYGYTF. For the CDR3, the DNA is TGTGCCAGTAAGGAGACTGCTAACTATGGCTACACCTTC.

V is TRBV7-8 and J is TRBJ2-1; 12 bases map to TRBD2. The germline CDR1 and CDR2 sequences are SGHVS and FQNEAQ. The CDR3 has 16 residues. V lost 5 bases, J lost 3 bases, and 5 bases stayed unmatched. CDR3 nucleotides: TGTGCCAGCAGCAGCGGGACTAGCGGGTACTACAATGAGCAGTTCTTC. Residues: CASSSGTSGYYNEQFF.

The V gene is TRBV30, the J gene TRBJ1-2, with D hard to call. Germline V CDR1 and CDR2: GTSNPN, SVGIG (reference sequence). Trimming cost V 4 bases and J 7 bases, with 10 bases left between them. This CDR3 spans 11 amino acids. The CDR3 is CAWMSGCGYTF. The CDR3 nucleotides read TGTGCCTGGATGTCGGGGTGTGGCTACACCTTC. The full variable domain, its missing parts supplied by reference TRBV30 and TRBJ1-2, is SQTIHQWPATLVQPVGSPLSLECTVEGTSNPNLYWYRQAAGRGLQLLFYSVGIGQISSEVPQNLSASRPQDRQFILSSKKLLLSDSGFYLCAWMSGCGYTFGSGTRLTVV.

The CDR3 protein is CASSVGTGGPYEQYF. The DNA for the CDR3 is TGTGCCAGCTCAGTCGGGACAGGGGGGCCCTACGAGCAGTACTTC. The chain has TRBV7-9 and TRBJ2-7; TRBD1 matches 11 bases. Trimming at V came to 8 bases and at J to 2 bases, leaving 8 bases not matched to a gene. The germline V gene encodes CDR1 SEHNR and CDR2 FQNEAQ (reference sequence). This CDR3 is built from 15 residues.

The chain combines TRBV11-3 with TRBJ2-5, with 7 bases aligning to TRBD1. V trimming: 1 base; J trimming: 4 bases; junction bases outside the gene matches: 3. Germline V gives CDR1 SGHNT, CDR2 YENEEA. The CDR3 runs 14 residues. The CDR3, as DNA: TGTGCCAGCAGCTTAGGATACAGGGGAGAGACCCAGTACTTC. As protein: CASSLGYRGETQYF.

This clone has a single count. V gene TRBV9 combines with J gene TRBJ2-3; 11 positions agree with TRBD2. V lost 4 bases and J lost 3; bases outside the gene matches: 4. There are 15 residues in the CDR3. Germline CDR1 SGDLS, CDR2 YYNGEE. The CDR3 reads CASSPRLAGTDTQYF. The CDR3 DNA follows: TGTGCCAGCAGCCCAAGACTAGCGGGGACAGATACGCAGTATTTT.

The chain has TRBV2 and TRBJ1-1; 7 bases match TRBD1. CDR3 length: 13 residues. Looked up from germline, CDR1 is SNHLY and CDR2 is FYNNEI. With 7 bases clipped from V and 8 bases from J, the junction kept 10 bases outside the gene matches. Here the CDR3 reads CASMPLGTAEAFF. DNA for the CDR3: TGTGCCAGCATGCCCCTCGGGACAGCCGAAGCTTTCTTT.